This TCR beta chain came from a study of tumor-infiltrating lymphocytes in primary liver carcinoma. Across the whole study: Men and women, 30 to 69 years of age, made up the patients.

Making TCR beta cDNA involved approximately 480 ng total RNA and a constant-region primer. Generation of the TCR beta libraries relied on three nested multiplex PCR rounds using slightly modified ARM-PCR. It was with TRBV1-TRBV30 forward primers and a C-beta reverse primer that the first two PCR rounds were run, at 10 cycles each. TCRdb recomputed calls from the multiplex PCR reads with MiXCR, one row per CDR3 protein. The sample consists of over 95,000 distinct CDR3 sequences, more than 65% of them appearing once. This CDR3 spans 14 amino acids. Germline values: CDR1 SGHKS, CDR2 YYEKEE (reference sequence). Concerning this clonotype: Mismatch with germline at one junction end may stem from a read error.

The roughly 17-32 mg bulk tissue piece was not sorted before simultaneous RNA and DNA extraction. The V gene is TRBV5-5, the J gene TRBJ2-3, with D possibly matching TRBD1 (6 bases). The closer fit of TRBJ1-5 to the DNA end suggests the J call may be wrong. The sample taken for sequencing was liver tumor tissue from sampling region 5. Subset in this sample: tumor region T5, tumor centre. The source of this sequence is a woman in her sixties or seventies with primary liver carcinoma and hepatitis B virus infection. This CDR3 reads CASTLLGGPDTQHF. CDR3 nucleotide sequence: TGTGCCAGCACCTTGTTAGGGGGACCAGATACGCAGCATTTT.